Presented here are 20 T cell receptor beta chains from one specimen sequenced in a study of vaccination and CD4 T cells after COVID-19. Treatment reported: approximately 10-day PBMC culture with coronavirus spike peptide pools or control peptides (ViraFEST assay). The Oncomine TCR Beta short-read assay sequenced DNA from cultured CD4+ T cells. TCRdb independently ran MiXCR on the PCR reads; one entry per CDR3 protein. This sample yields approximately 20,000 distinct CDR3 sequences, of which about 51% are seen a single time; around 9.6% belongs to the top ten. The antigens for these receptors are not known. Sequenced: CD4+ T cells from blood, cultured in vitro. The source is a human donor who had recovered from COVID-19.

This clonotype was counted only a few times. The chain joins TRBV6-1 to TRBJ2-5; either TRBD1 or TRBD2 may fit D (5 bases each). The CDR3 runs to 14 residues. Per germline, CDR1 MNHNS and CDR2 SASEGT. V lost 5 bases, J lost 7 bases, and 17 bases lay in between. CDR3 nucleotides: TGTGCCAGCAGTCGGGAAGGGGTTAGCCCGACCCAGTACTTC. This translates into CASSREGVSPTQYF.

A few counts support this clonotype. V gene TRBV20-1 combines with J gene TRBJ1-1, with 8 positions matching TRBD1. The CDR3 consists of 12 residues. J gave up 10 bases and V 2 bases, and 6 bases lay outside the gene matches. Germline-derived CDR1 and CDR2 are DFQATT and SNEGSKA (reference sequence). This CDR3 reads CSARMGQVTAFF. The CDR3 nucleotides read TGCAGTGCTAGAATGGGACAGGTAACAGCTTTCTTT.

The V and J genes are TRBV20-1 and TRBJ2-7, with D perhaps matching TRBD2 (6 bases). There are 14 residues in the CDR3. Trimming shortened V by 4 bases and J by 0 bases, and 13 bases separated the two germline ends. The germline CDR1 and CDR2 sequences are DFQATT and SNEGSKA (reference sequence). The CDR3, as DNA: TGCAGTGCTATCGGGAGCCCTAGCTCCTACGAGCAGTACTTC. Its protein product is CSAIGSPSSYEQYF.

The V gene is TRBV7-2, the J gene TRBJ2-7, with 13 bases aligning to TRBD2. Germline values: CDR1 SGHTA, CDR2 FQGNSA. J was trimmed by 6 bases and V by 5 bases; bases with no gene match: 10. This CDR3 spans 16 amino acids. CDR3 in amino acids: CASSPGLAGAGREQYF. The CDR3 DNA reads as TGTGCCAGCAGCCCCGGACTAGCGGGAGCCGGGCGCGAGCAGTACTTC.

Written as DNA, the CDR3 is TGCAGCGTGGCAGACAGGGGGCGAGTTAATGAGCAGTTCTTC. This gives the protein CSVADRGRVNEQFF. V usage is TRBV29-1 and J usage is TRBJ2-1; 10 bases align to TRBD1. The CDR3 is 14 amino acids. Trimming removed 6 bases from V and 7 bases from J; junction bases left unmatched: 9. Germline V gives CDR1 SQVTM, CDR2 ANQGSEA.

This clonotype showed up just a few times. The chain recombines TRBV7-2 with TRBJ1-5, with a tentative D call TRBD1 (5 bases). The CDR3 is 13 residues long. Trimming removed 4 bases at V and 5 bases at J, with 9 bases between. CDR1 SGHTA and CDR2 FQGNSA come from the germline V gene. CDR3 region: CASSSRGDQPQHF. The CDR3 DNA follows: TGTGCCAGCAGCTCTCGAGGGGATCAGCCCCAGCATTTT. Using reference TRBV7-2 and TRBJ1-5 for the parts outside the CDR3, the full variable domain is GAGVSQSPSNKVTEKGKDVELRCDPISGHTALYWYRQSLGQGLEFLIYFQGNSAPDKSGLPSDRFSAERTGGSVSTLTIQRTQQEDSAVYLCASSSRGDQPQHFGDGTRLSIL.

The chain employs TRBV7-3 and TRBJ2-1; D is perhaps TRBD2 (5 bases). The germline CDR1 and CDR2 sequences are SGHTA and FQGTGA. Trimming removed 3 bases at V and 2 bases at J, with 8 bases between. The CDR3 spans 14 residues. The DNA for the CDR3 is TGTGCCAGCAGCTTTACGGGGACCTACAATGAGCAGTTCTTC. It specifies CASSFTGTYNEQFF.

V gene TRBV20-1 combines with J gene TRBJ1-2; 9 bases match TRBD1. CDR1 and CDR2 (germline): DFQATT, SNEGSKA (reference sequence). The V segment lost 3 bases and the J segment 6 bases; nucleotides outside the gene matches: 11. The CDR3 extends over 15 amino acids. CDR3: CSARPPDRGPHGYTF. In DNA form, the CDR3 reads TGCAGTGCTAGGCCACCGGACAGGGGCCCTCATGGCTACACCTTC.

V is TRBV12-1 and J is TRBJ2-1; no check of the table's D call, TRBD1, against the DNA was made. TRBV12-1 is a pseudogene locus. The CDR3 covers 14 residues. This chain's CDR3 is CASSSDRGHNEQFF. The CDR3 nucleotides read TGTGCCAGCAGCTCGGACAGGGGCCACAATGAGCAGTTCTTC.

The chain recombines TRBV6-2 or TRBV6-3 with TRBJ1-5; maybe TRBD1 (5 bases). From germline, CDR1 is MNHEY and CDR2 SVGEGT. V shed 7 bases and J shed 6 bases, with 19 bases lying between them. CDR3 size: 15 residues. The CDR3 loop is CASNNEGGVSQPQHF. CDR3 bases: TGTGCCAGCAACAACGAGGGAGGGGTCAGTCAGCCCCAGCATTTT.

The chain couples TRBV2 to TRBJ1-1; 7 positions agree with TRBD1. This CDR3 has 18 residues. Germline V gene data show CDR1 as SNHLY and CDR2 as FYNNEI. J lost 0 bases, V lost 6 bases, and 16 bases had no gene match. CDR3 coding DNA: TGTGCCAGCAGATTTCGCGTTGGGGAAGGGGGCTTGAACACTGAAGCTTTCTTT. This translates into CASRFRVGEGGLNTEAFF.

This clonotype has only one observation. The chain employs TRBV7-2 and TRBJ1-2; D gene unclear. This CDR3 region has 15 residues. Germline V gene lookup returns CDR1 SGHTA and CDR2 FQGNSA. V was clipped by 2 bases and J by 2 bases, with 12 bases between them. The CDR3 spells CASSLMWMGNYGYTF. The CDR3 bases are TGTGCCAGCAGCTTAATGTGGATGGGAAACTATGGCTACACCTTC.

V and J are TRBV6-5 and TRBJ1-6, with TRBD1 as a possible D gene (6 bases). The CDR3 covers 16 residues. Germline V gene lookup returns CDR1 MNHEY and CDR2 SVGAGI. The V end lost 4 bases, the J end lost 9 bases, and 19 bases lay between the germline ends. As DNA, the CDR3 is TGTGCCAGCAGTTCCCAAGGGGTGCAGGGGCCTTCACCCCTCCACTTT. Its protein product is CASSSQGVQGPSPLHF.

This sequence joins TRBV5-1 and TRBJ2-7; tentatively, D is TRBD1 (5 bases). Trimming took 4 bases from V and 0 from J, leaving 11 bases between them. Germline V gene sequence: CDR1 SGHRS, CDR2 YFSETQ. The length of the CDR3 is 14 residues. CDR3 protein: CASSTDTHSYEQYF. The CDR3 DNA follows: TGCGCCAGCAGCACGGACACCCACTCCTACGAGCAGTACTTC.

This clonotype turned up a few times. The chain carries TRBV25-1 and TRBJ1-2; D not certain. Germline V lookup: CDR1 MGHDK, CDR2 SYGVNS. This CDR3 has 13 residues. V lost 3 bases, J lost 4 bases, and 9 bases lay in between. CDR3 loop: CASSDNGLYGYTF. CDR3 bases: TGTGCCAGCAGTGATAACGGACTCTATGGCTACACCTTC.

J is TRBJ1-5 and V is TRBV2, with D uncertain. The CDR3 has 15 residues. V lost 4 bases to trimming and J lost 9 bases, with 19 bases between them. Germline V gene sequence: CDR1 SNHLY, CDR2 FYNNEI. The DNA of the CDR3 is TGTGCCAGCAGTGCTCTCCAGTCCTCATCATGGCCCCAGCATTTT. Translating gives CASSALQSSSWPQHF.

The V call is TRBV2, the J call TRBJ2-7; no clear D. The CDR3 runs to 12 residues. CDR1 is SNHLY and CDR2 is FYNNEI in the germline V gene. Trimming pared 4 bases from V and 6 bases from J, leaving 10 bases between. CDR3 DNA: TGTGCCAGCAGTGCGGGTAAACGCGAGCAGTACTTC. Its translation is CASSAGKREQYF.

V is TRBV20-1 and J is TRBJ1-2; perhaps TRBD1 as D (5 bases). Germline V gives CDR1 DFQATT, CDR2 SNEGSKA (reference sequence). CDR3 size: 17 residues. Trimming shortened V by 0 bases and J by 2 bases, and 19 bases separated the two germline ends. The CDR3 coding sequence is TGCAGTGCTAGAGAGGCGGGACGCAGACGAGTCAACTATGGCTACACCTTC. It is translated as CSAREAGRRRVNYGYTF.

This chain uses TRBV7-9 with TRBJ1-4; D not resolved. Germline CDR1 is SEHNR and CDR2 is FQNEAQ (reference sequence). V lost 4 bases and J 10 bases, leaving 10 bases between the germline ends. The CDR3 totals 12 residues. The CDR3 sequence: CASSSARRKLFF. For the CDR3, the DNA is TGTGCCAGCAGCTCGGCGAGGCGAAAACTGTTTTTT.

The gene calls are TRBV20-1 and TRBJ2-7; perhaps TRBD2 as D (6 bases). Trimming cost V 5 bases and J 1 base, with 18 bases left between them. This CDR3 spans 15 amino acids. In germline, CDR1 is DFQATT, CDR2 SNEGSKA (reference sequence). Here the CDR3 DNA reads TGCAGTGCTGGGAACCCTGGTAGCGGATCCTACGAGCAGTACTTC. Its translation: CSAGNPGSGSYEQYF.